This is a list of T cell receptor beta chains from one sample in a study of T cell changes during pregnancy in multiple sclerosis. Assay: immunoSEQ multiplex PCR; the TCRdb copy retains only in-frame clones and omits some. This table has about 69,000 clones, more than 75% appearing once. Sequencing was performed on peripheral blood, taken in the third trimester of pregnancy. The source is a female donor with multiple sclerosis, enrolled in a pregnancy study. CDR3s include the opening cysteine and the closing phenylalanine or tryptophan. Fields, in order: V gene, D gene, clone size, J gene, CDR3 DNA, CDR3 protein. The D gene is left open where the match is weak. Clone size appears in some rows only: once, few, many, or a class for an expanded clone.

v_gene: TRBV11-1; d_gene: TRBD1; abundance: once; j_gene: TRBJ1-5; CDR3nt: TGTGCCAGCAGCTTGGGCAGGGGGCTACGCAATCAGCCCCAGCATTTT; CDR3aa: CASSLGRGLRNQPQHF
v_gene: TRBV28; d_gene: TRBD2; abundance: NA; j_gene: TRBJ2-7; CDR3nt: TGTGCCAGCAGTTTAGAAACTAGCGGGGGGACCGAGCAGTACTTC; CDR3aa: CASSLETSGGTEQYF
v_gene: TRBV4-1; d_gene: TRBD2; abundance: NA; j_gene: TRBJ2-3; CDR3nt: TGCGCCAGCAGCCTACTAGCGGGGTTACGCACAGATACGCAGTATTTT; CDR3aa: CASSLLAGLRTDTQYF
v_gene: TRBV9; d_gene: TRBD1; abundance: NA; j_gene: TRBJ2-5; CDR3nt: TGTGCCAGCAGCAAAGGACAGGGGCCCAGTAGAGAGACCCAGTACTTC; CDR3aa: CASSKGQGPSRETQYF
v_gene: TRBV19; d_gene: NA; abundance: NA; j_gene: TRBJ1-2; CDR3nt: TGTGCCAGTAGTATCAGGGGCGGAGGCTACACCTTC; CDR3aa: CASSIRGGGYTF
v_gene: TRBV5-5; d_gene: NA; abundance: once; j_gene: TRBJ2-7; CDR3nt: TGTGCCAGCAGCTTGGCCGGGACACCCTACGAGCAGTACTTC; CDR3aa: CASSLAGTPYEQYF
v_gene: TRBV4-3; d_gene: TRBD2; abundance: NA; j_gene: TRBJ2-1; CDR3nt: TGCGCCAGCAGCCGTATCGGGGGGAACTCCTACAATGAGCAGTTCTTC; CDR3aa: CASSRIGGNSYNEQFF
v_gene: TRBV28; d_gene: NA; abundance: NA; j_gene: TRBJ1-6; CDR3nt: TGTGCCAGCAGTTTTTCCCCAAATTCACCCCTCCACTTT; CDR3aa: CASSFSPNSPLHF
v_gene: TRBV5-8; d_gene: TRBD2; abundance: NA; j_gene: TRBJ2-1; CDR3nt: TGTGCCAGCCGCGACGGGGGGGCCCTCAATGAGCAGTTCTTC; CDR3aa: CASRDGGALNEQFF
v_gene: TRBV5-4; d_gene: NA; abundance: NA; j_gene: TRBJ2-1; CDR3nt: TGTGCCAGCAGCTTGAATAGCGGCTCCTACAATGAGCAGTTCTTC; CDR3aa: CASSLNSGSYNEQFF
v_gene: TRBV19; d_gene: NA; abundance: NA; j_gene: TRBJ1-6; CDR3nt: TGTGCCAGCTCGGGGGACGGGGAATCACCCCTCCACTTT; CDR3aa: CASSGDGESPLHF